This T cell receptor (beta chain) appears in the sequencing data of a study of beta chain features in type 1 diabetes. Across the study: No age, gender or cell yield differences were seen between patients and healthy donors. Study-wide results and limits: Whether TCRB rearrangement is influenced by HLA type was left unresolved in this analysis.

This clone was counted only a few times. Its specificity is unknown. Expressed TCRB transcripts were sequenced after all isolated RNA was converted to cDNA. Clones were read by immunoSEQ multiplex PCR, and TCRdb kept only the in-frame ones, dropping some. This table holds roughly 250,000 clones, more than 9% found once. Each donor gave one heparinised blood draw averaging about 110 mL. V was pared by 0 bases and J by 4 bases, with 7 bases between. The CDR3 is 15 amino acids. The germline V gene encodes CDR1 MGHRA and CDR2 YSYEKL. This chain uses TRBV4-1 with TRBJ2-6, with D perhaps TRBD1 (6 bases). Material: naive CD4+ T cells from blood. The TCR comes from a woman between 18 and 30 years old in good health. DNA for the CDR3: TGCGCCAGCAGCCAAGAGGGGGCCGGGGCCAACGTCCTGACTTTC. Encoded protein: CASSQEGAGANVLTF.